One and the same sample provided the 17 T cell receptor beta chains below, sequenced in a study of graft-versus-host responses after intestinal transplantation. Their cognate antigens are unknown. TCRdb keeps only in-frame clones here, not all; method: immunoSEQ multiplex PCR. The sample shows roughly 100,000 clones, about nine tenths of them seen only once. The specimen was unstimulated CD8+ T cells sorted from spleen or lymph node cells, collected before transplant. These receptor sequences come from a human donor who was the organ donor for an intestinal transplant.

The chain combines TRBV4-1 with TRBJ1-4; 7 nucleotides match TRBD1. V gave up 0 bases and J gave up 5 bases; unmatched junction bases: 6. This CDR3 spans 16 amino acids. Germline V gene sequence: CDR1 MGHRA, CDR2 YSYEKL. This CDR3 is CASSQEAGTANEKLFF. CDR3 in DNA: TGCGCCAGCAGCCAAGAAGCCGGGACAGCCAATGAAAAACTGTTTTTT.

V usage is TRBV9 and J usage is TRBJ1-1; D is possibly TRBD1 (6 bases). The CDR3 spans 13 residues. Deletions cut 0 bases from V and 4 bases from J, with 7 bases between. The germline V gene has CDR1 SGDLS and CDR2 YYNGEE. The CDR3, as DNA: TGTGCCAGCAGCGTAGAACAGGGCACTGAAGCTTTCTTT. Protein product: CASSVEQGTEAFF.

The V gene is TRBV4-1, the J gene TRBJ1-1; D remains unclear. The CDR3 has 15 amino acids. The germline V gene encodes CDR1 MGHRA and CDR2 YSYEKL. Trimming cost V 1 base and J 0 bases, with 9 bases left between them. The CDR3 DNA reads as TGCGCCAGCAGCCAAGTAAGCTCGTTGAACACTGAAGCTTTCTTT. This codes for CASSQVSSLNTEAFF.

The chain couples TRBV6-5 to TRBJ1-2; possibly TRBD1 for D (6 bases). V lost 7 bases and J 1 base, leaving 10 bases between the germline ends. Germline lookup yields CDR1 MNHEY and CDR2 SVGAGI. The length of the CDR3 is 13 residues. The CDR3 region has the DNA TGTGCCAGCACCAAACAGGGTAACTATGGCTACACCTTC. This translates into CASTKQGNYGYTF.

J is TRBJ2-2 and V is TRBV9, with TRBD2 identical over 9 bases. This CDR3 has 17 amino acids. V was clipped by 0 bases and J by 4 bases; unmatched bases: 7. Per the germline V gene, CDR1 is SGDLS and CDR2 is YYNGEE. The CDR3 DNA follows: TGTGCCAGCAGCGTAGGAGGTAGCGGGAGTGTCACCGGGGAGCTGTTTTTT. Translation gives CASSVGGSGSVTGELFF.

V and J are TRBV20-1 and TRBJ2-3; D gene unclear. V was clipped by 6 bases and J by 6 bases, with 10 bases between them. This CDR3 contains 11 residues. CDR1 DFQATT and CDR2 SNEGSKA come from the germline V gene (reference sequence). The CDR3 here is CSASSADTQYF. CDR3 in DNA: TGCAGTGCCTCTAGTGCCGATACGCAGTATTTT.

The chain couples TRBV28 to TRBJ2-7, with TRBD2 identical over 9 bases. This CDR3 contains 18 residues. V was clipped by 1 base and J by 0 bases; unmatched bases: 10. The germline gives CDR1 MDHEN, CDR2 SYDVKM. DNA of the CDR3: TGTGCCAGCAGTTTATTTAGACTAGCGGACAAGATCTCCTACGAGCAGTACTTC. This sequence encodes CASSLFRLADKISYEQYF.

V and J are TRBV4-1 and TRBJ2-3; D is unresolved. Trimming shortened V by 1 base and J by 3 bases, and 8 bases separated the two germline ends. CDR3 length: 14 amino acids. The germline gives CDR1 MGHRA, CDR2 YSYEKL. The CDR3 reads CASSQVFSTDTQYF. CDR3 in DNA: TGCGCCAGCAGCCAAGTTTTTTCAACAGATACGCAGTATTTT.

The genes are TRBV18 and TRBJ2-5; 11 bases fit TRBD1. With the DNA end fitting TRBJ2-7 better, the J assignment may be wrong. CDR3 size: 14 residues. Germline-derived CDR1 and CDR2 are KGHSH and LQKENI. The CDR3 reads CASSPGTGGYEQYF. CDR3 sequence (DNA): TGTGCCAGCTCACCAGGGACAGGGGGATACGAGCAGTACTTC.

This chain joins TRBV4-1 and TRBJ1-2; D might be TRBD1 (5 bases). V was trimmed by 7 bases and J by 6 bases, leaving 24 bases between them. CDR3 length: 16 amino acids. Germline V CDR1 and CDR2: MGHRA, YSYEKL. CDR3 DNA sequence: TGCGCCAGCACTCCTTCAAAGGGTGGGGCGGAGAATGGCTACACCTTC. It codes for CASTPSKGGAENGYTF.

This chain's CDR3 is CASSTALGGSIPYEQYF. The CDR3 nucleotides are TGTGCCAGCAGCACCGCCTTGGGCGGGAGTATCCCCTACGAGCAGTACTTC. The chain employs TRBV28 and TRBJ2-7; 7 bases match TRBD2. In germline, CDR1 is MDHEN, CDR2 SYDVKM. The CDR3 covers 17 residues. The V segment lost 6 bases and the J segment 2 bases; nucleotides outside the gene matches: 16. The full variable domain, rest sourced from reference TRBV28 and TRBJ2-7, is DVKVTQSSRYLVKRTGEKVFLECVQDMDHENMFWYRQDPGLGLRLIYFSYDVKMKEKGDIPEGYSVSREKKERFSLILESASTNQTSMYLCASSTALGGSIPYEQYFGPGTRLTVT.

Written as DNA, the CDR3 is TGTGCCAGCAGCTTAGATCTAACTAGCGGGGGACCTTGGGTCGGGGAGCTGTTTTTT. Encoded protein: CASSLDLTSGGPWVGELFF. This chain links TRBV11-3 with TRBJ2-2; 11 bases line up with TRBD2. Trimming at V came to 0 bases and at J to 7 bases, leaving 13 bases not matched to a gene. The CDR3 sequence is 19 residues long. Germline CDR1 and CDR2: SGHNT and YENEEA.

CDR3 coding DNA: TGTGCCAGCTACCTTGACAGGGGGCGCGACTATGGCTACACCTTC. It codes for CASYLDRGRDYGYTF. This sequence joins TRBV28 and TRBJ1-2; 10 positions match TRBD1. There are 15 residues in the CDR3. The V and J ends lost 8 bases and 3 bases, in that order; junction bases with no gene match: 9. Germline V gives CDR1 MDHEN, CDR2 SYDVKM.

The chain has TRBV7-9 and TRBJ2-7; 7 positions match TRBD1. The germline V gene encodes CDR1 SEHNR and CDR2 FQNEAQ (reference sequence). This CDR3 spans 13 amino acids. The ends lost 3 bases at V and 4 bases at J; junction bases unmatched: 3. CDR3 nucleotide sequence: TGTGCCAGCAGCTTTACGACAGGGTACGAGCAGTACTTC. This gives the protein CASSFTTGYEQYF.

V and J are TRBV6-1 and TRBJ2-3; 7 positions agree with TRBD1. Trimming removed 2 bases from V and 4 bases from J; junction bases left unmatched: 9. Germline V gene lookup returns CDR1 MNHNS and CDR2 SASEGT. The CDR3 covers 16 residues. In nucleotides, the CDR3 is TGTGCCAGCAGTGAATACAGACAGGGCTATTCAGATACGCAGTATTTT. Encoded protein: CASSEYRQGYSDTQYF.

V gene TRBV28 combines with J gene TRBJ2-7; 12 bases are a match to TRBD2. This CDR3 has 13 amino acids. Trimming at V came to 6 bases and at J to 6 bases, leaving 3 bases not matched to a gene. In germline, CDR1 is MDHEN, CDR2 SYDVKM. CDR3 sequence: CASSLGLAGEQYF. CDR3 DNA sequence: TGTGCCAGCAGCTTGGGACTAGCGGGCGAGCAGTACTTC.

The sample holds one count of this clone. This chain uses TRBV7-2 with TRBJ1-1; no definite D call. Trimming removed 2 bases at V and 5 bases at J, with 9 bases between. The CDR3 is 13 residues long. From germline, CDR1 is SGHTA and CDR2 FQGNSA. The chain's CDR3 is CASSLTPGTEAFF. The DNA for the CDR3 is TGTGCCAGCAGCTTAACCCCGGGAACTGAAGCTTTCTTT.